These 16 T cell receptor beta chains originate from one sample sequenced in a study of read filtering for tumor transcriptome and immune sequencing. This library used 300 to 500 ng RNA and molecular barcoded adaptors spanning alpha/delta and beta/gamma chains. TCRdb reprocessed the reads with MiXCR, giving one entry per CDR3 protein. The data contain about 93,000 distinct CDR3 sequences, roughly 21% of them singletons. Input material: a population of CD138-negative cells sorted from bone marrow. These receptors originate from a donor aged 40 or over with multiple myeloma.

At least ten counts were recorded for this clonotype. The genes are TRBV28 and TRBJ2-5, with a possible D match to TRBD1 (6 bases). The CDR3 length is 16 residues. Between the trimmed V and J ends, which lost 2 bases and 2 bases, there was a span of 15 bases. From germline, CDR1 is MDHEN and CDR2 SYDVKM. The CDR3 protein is CASSLGWGRTQETQYF. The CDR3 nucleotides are TGTGCCAGCAGTTTAGGATGGGGGCGGACACAAGAGACCCAGTACTTC.

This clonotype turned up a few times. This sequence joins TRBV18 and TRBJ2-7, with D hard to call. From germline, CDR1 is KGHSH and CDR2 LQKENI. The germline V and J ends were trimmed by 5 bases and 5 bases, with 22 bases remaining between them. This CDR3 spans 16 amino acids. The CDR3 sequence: CASSLRTTPTAHEQYF. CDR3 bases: TGTGCCAGCTCATTACGGACCACCCCAACTGCCCACGAGCAGTACTTC.

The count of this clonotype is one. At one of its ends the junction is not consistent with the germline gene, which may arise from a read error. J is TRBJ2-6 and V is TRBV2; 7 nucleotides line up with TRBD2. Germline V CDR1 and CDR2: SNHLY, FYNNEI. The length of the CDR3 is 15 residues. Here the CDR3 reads CASRAGSTGANVQTF. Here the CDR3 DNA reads TGTGCCAGCAGAGCGGGGAGCACTGGGGCCAACGTCCAGACTTTC.

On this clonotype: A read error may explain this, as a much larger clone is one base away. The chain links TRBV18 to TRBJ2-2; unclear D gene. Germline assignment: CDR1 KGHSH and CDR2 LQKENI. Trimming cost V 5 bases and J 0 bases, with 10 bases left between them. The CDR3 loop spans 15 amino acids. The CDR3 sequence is CASSSLGSNTGELFF. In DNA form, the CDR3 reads TGTGCCAGCTCATCGTTAGGTTCGAACACCGGGGAGCTGTTTTTT.

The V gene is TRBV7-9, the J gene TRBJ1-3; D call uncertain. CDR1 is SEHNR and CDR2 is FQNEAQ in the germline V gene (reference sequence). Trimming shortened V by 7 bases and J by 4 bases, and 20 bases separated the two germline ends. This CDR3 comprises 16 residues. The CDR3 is CASNPPKGLTGNTIYF. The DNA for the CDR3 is TGTGCCAGCAACCCCCCTAAGGGTCTTACCGGAAACACCATATATTTT.

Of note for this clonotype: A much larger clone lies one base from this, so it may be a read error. The CDR3 protein is CATSPGGLGTDTQYF. CDR3 sequence (DNA): TGTGCCACCAGCCCAGGGGGGCTAGGCACAGATACGCAGTATTTT. The genes are TRBV12-3 or TRBV12-4 and TRBJ2-3, with a possible D match to TRBD1 (7 bases). V was pared by 10 bases and J by 1 base, with 18 bases between. The CDR3 has 15 residues.

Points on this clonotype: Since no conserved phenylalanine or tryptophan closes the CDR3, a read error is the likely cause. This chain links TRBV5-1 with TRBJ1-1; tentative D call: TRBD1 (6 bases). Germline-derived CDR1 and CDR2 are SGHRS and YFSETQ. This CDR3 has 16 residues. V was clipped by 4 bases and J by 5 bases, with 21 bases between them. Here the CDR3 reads CASSLGTGAQGTEAFL. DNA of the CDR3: TGCGCCAGCAGCCTGGGAACGGGGGCTCAAGGAACTGAAGCTTTCCTT.

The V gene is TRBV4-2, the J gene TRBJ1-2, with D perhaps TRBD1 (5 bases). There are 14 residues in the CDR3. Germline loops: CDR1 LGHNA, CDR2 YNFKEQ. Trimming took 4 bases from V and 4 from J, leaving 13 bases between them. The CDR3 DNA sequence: TGTGCCAGCAGCCCAGAGGCGGGGGGCTATGGCTACACCTTC. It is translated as CASSPEAGGYGYTF.

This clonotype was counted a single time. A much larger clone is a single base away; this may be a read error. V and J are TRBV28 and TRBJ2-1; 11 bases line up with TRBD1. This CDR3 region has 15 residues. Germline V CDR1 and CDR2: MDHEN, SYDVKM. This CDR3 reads CASSTPGTGGNGQFF. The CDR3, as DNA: TGTGCCAGCAGTACGCCCGGGACAGGGGGGAATGGGCAGTTCTTC.

The CDR3 DNA sequence: TGTGTCGGCACGGGACTAGCGGCCATGGCGTGGTTCTTC. The encoded protein is CVGTGLAAMAWFF. The chain combines TRBV2 with TRBJ2-1, with 11 nucleotides matching TRBD2. This CDR3 spans 13 amino acids. CDR1 is SNHLY and CDR2 is FYNNEI in the germline V gene.

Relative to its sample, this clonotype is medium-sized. The CDR3 loop reads CASSQTTGQGTYNEQFF. The CDR3 nucleotides are TGTGCCAGCAGCCAAACCACGGGACAGGGGACCTACAATGAGCAGTTCTTC. V gene TRBV4-2 combines with J gene TRBJ2-1; TRBD1 agrees at 10 bases. Germline CDR1 is LGHNA and CDR2 is YNFKEQ. CDR3 length equals 17 residues. V gave up 2 bases and J gave up 2 bases; unmatched junction bases: 6.

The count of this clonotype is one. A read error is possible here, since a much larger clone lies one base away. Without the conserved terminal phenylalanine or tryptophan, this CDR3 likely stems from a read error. CDR3 sequence: CASSSRGHFTDTQYL. The CDR3 nucleotides are TGCGCCAGCAGCTCCAGGGGACACTTCACAGATACGCAGTATCTT. The V and J genes are TRBV5-1 and TRBJ2-3, with TRBD1 as a possible D gene (6 bases). V lost 3 bases, J lost 2 bases, and 13 bases lay in between. Germline V gene data show CDR1 as SGHRS and CDR2 as YFSETQ. This CDR3 spans 15 amino acids.

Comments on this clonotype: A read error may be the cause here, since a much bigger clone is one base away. CDR3: CASSLPYRVNYGYTF. The CDR3 nucleotides are TGTGCCAGCAGTCTGCCGTACAGGGTTAACTATGGCTACACCTTC. The chain uses TRBV28 and TRBJ1-2, with D possibly TRBD1 on 6 matching bases. V was pared by 5 bases and J by 1 base, with 14 bases between. The CDR3 runs to 15 residues. Looked up from germline, CDR1 is MDHEN and CDR2 is SYDVKM.

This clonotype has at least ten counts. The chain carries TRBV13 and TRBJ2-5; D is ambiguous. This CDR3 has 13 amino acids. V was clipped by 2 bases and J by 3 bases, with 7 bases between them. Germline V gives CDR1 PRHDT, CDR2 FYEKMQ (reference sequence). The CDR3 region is CASSLRLKETQYF. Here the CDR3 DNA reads TGTGCCAGCAGCTTACGGCTGAAAGAGACCCAGTACTTC.

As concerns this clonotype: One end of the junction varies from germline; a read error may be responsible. For the CDR3, the DNA is TGTGCCAGCAGCTTAACGACAGATGAAGCTCTCTTT. Residues: CASSLTTDEALF. This chain links TRBV7-9 with TRBJ1-1; D perhaps matches TRBD1 (5 bases). The CDR3 covers 12 residues. Germline assignment: CDR1 SEHNR and CDR2 FQNEAQ (reference sequence). Filled out from reference TRBV7-9 and TRBJ1-1, the complete variable domain reads DTGVSQNPRHKITKRGQNVTFRCDPISEHNRLYWYRQTLGQGPEFLTYFQNEAQLEKSRLLSDRFSAERPKGSFSTLEIQRTEQGDSAMYLCASSLTTDEALFGQGTRLTVV.

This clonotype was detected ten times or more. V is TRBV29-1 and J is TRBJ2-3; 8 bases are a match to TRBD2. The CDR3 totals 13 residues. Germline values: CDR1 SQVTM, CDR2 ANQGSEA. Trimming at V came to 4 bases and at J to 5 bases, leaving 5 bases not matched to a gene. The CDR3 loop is CSVVAGSKDTQYF. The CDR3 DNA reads TGCAGCGTTGTAGCGGGGAGTAAAGATACGCAGTATTTT.